A selection of T cell receptor beta chains follows, all from one sample in a study of breast tumors, draining lymph nodes, adjacent tissues. Each CDR3 protein gets one entry after TCRdb re-called the multiplex PCR reads with MiXCR. This table holds under 25,000 distinct CDR3 sequences, over 40% found once. Sequenced sample: breast tumor tissue. All receptors come from a female donor with breast cancer. Some clones in this sample may be carry-over from other donors' samples. Both conserved end residues are part of each CDR3. Each record gives: J gene, V gene, CDR3 length, CDR3 protein.

>TRBJ2-7|TRBV6-5|16
CASSHSSTGYSYEQYF
>TRBJ2-3|TRBV6-2/TRBV6-3|11
CASSKSHTQYF
>TRBJ2-1|TRBV24-1|19
CATSDLRSGRSPSYNEQFF
>TRBJ2-3|TRBV7-9|10
CAGHTDTQYF
>TRBJ2-7|TRBV10-3|14
CAIRTGGVSYEQYF
>TRBJ2-3|TRBV11-2|13
CASSPSSTDTQYF
>TRBJ2-3|TRBV14|13
CASSRGRVDTQYF
>TRBJ1-2|TRBV7-2|15
CASSLATAAAYGYPF
>TRBJ2-3|TRBV5-1|17
CASSFSNSRGIADTQYF
>TRBJ2-1|TRBV10-2|14
CASRSGGPYNEQFF
>TRBJ1-2|TRBV2|13
CASRGGEVHGYTF
>TRBJ1-4|TRBV3-1|12
CASSQGPEKLFF
>TRBJ2-3|TRBV4-2|16
CASSQDPGQGSDTQYF
>TRBJ2-3|TRBV6-1|12
CASSGFTDTQYF
>TRBJ2-2|TRBV19|12
CASSKNTGELFF
>TRBJ2-7|TRBV20-1|14
CSARGQGALEEQYF